This T cell receptor (beta chain) was documented in a study of beta chain features in type 1 diabetes (dated by TCRdb to 2016 to 2018). Notes on the research overall: Mean age, gender distribution, total cell number and subset yield were not different between patients and healthy donors. Across all samples, fewer than 110,000,000 sorted cells were examined, and cell number per subset correlated strongly with RNA yield. Regulatory and stem cell-like memory subsets were isolated from only 8 patients and about eight healthy donors, whereas naive and central memory subsets came from all 28 donors. In the study, TCRB repertoires of sorted circulating CD4+ T cell subsets from recently diagnosed type 1 diabetes patients were compared with those of matched healthy donors. What the work shows at the level of the full study, not this receptor alone: Sequencing cDNA rather than genomic DNA could over-represent highly expressing activated cells, although activation and CD3 levels did not differ between groups. Only small numbers of individuals were included in the HLA sub-analyses, which left unresolved whether HLA type had any influence on TCRB rearrangement. Shorter templates might be favored by PCR, yet because patient and control samples were amplified and corrected together, any such skew would affect both groups equally. In all four CD4+ subsets, TCRB CDR3 length was moderately but significantly shorter in type 1 diabetes patients. Patients with type 1 diabetes made fewer insertions and deleted more nucleotides at VDJ recombination sites, implying thymic rearrangement abnormalities. Naive, central memory and regulatory TCRB repertoires appeared more similar among patients than among healthy donors.

Of note for this clone: Its antigen is currently not known. Qualities for individual bases were not recorded, and no much larger clone is one base off.

V and J are trimmed by 4 bases and 2 bases, and the gene matches miss 6 bases of the junction. Including cysteine and phenylalanine, the CDR3 has 15 amino acids. The only DNA kept is the CDR3, 45 bases in frame from the first base. The germline V gene gives CDR1 as MDHEN and CDR2 as SYDVKM. The High Capacity cDNA Reverse Transcription Kit was used to reverse transcribe all of the isolated RNA, meaning that expressed TCRB transcripts were what got sequenced. Naive, central memory and regulatory T cell samples underwent deep immunoSEQ sequencing, averaging about 3.3 million total reads per sample. Sorted cells were lysed in RLT buffer, and RNA was extracted using DNase-treated RNeasy Micro or Mini kits according to cell number. Each cell subset was processed separately to prevent cross-contamination, with patient and healthy donor samples processed together. TCRB sequences were amplified from cDNA with the immunoSEQ multiplex PCR, producing 87-bp fragments spanning the CDR3 region. Sequencing of the amplicons was performed on the Illumina HiSeq platform. As for how the authors treated the data: Synthetic template baselines were used to correct PCR bias computationally, reads within Hamming distance 2 were collapsed, and singletons that could not be merged were discarded. Reads were aligned to IMGT to assign V, D and J genes, CDR3 length, and insertions or deletions at six rearrangement sites. Clonotype counts were normalized to sorted cell number within each subset before computing true diversity and Gini coefficients with the tcR R package. The overlap coefficient, calculated on TCRB nucleotide sequences, was used to quantify repertoire sharing. As a proxy for the pre-selection repertoire, out-of-frame TCRB sequences from naive cells were analyzed. TCRdb mirrors the immuneACCESS table, restricted to in-frame sequences. Some clones are absent from its copies; in checked studies, under half trace to an unresolved V gene, and the reason for the others is unknown. The DNA was the basis for D and trimming; V, J and clone size are from that table. Across this sample there are around 500,000 clones, with over 9.5% seen only once. Of the sample, 0.046% falls within the top ten clones.

Each donor gave one peripheral blood draw, approximately 100 mL on average, collected into heparinised tubes. A BD FACSAria II was used to sort naive, central memory, regulatory and stem cell-like memory CD4+ T cells with a panel that included CD45RO, CCR7, CD25, CD127, CD95 and CD27. All sorted populations exceeded 98% purity. Right away, PBMCs were isolated by Lymphoprep density gradient centrifugation and were stained directly, with no culture step. Samples were stained and sorted in pairs, with one healthy donor and one patient per experiment, so that batch effects were minimized. The source material was naive CD4+ T cells from blood. What the cell subset or site label conveys for this sample: true naive CD4+ T cells. This clonotype originated in a woman younger than 35 in good health. Recombination linked TRBV28 to TRBJ2-5, and 8 bases in between align with TRBD1. CDR3 reads: CASSSIGTGQETQYF. The nucleotide sequence reads as follows: TGTGCCAGCAGTTCCATCGGGACAGGACAAGAGACCCAGTACTTC.